This T cell receptor (beta chain) was observed in a study of shared clonotypes between healthy human individuals. Study-level results: The researchers took only blood, and tissue repertoires probably look different.

Every subset's genomic DNA went evenly onto several immunoSEQ plates. Assay: immunoSEQ multiplex PCR; the TCRdb copy retains only in-frame clones and omits some. The sample has about 1.1 million clones; about four fifths are singletons. V lost 0 bases to trimming and J lost 1 base; unmatched junction nucleotides: 3. The germline V gene encodes CDR1 GTSNPN and CDR2 SVGIG (reference sequence). The CDR3 is 15 residues long. Comment on this clone: Antigen unknown.

The receptor was derived from a man aged 18 to 29 in good health. Some clones in this sample may be carry-over from other donors' samples. The chain carries TRBV30 and TRBJ2-5; TRBD2 agrees at 9 bases. Sequences were obtained from memory CD4+ T cells from PBMCs. This sample's subset: CD45RA-negative fraction. The CDR3 spells CAWSVTSGPQETQYF. DNA of the CDR3: TGTGCCTGGAGTGTAACTAGCGGGCCCCAAGAGACCCAGTACTTC.